The 12 T cell receptor beta chains presented below share a single source sample, sequenced in a study of T cell repertoires in cytomegalovirus infection. These receptors have no identified antigens. TCRdb passed the reads through MiXCR, listing each CDR3 protein once. Of around 770,000 distinct CDR3 sequences in the sample, 25% to 30% are singletons; the top ten hold around 14%. This specimen was cultured CD8+ T cells from PBMCs, taken from culture after CMV antigen stimulation. The receptors originated from a human donor in good health (CMV status not recorded). Some clones in this sample may be carry-over from other donors' samples.

This chain links TRBV10-3 with TRBJ1-1, with 7 bases that match TRBD1. The CDR3 extends over 18 amino acids. The V gene's germline CDR1 is ENHRY and CDR2 SYGVKD. V lost 3 bases and J lost 0; bases outside the gene matches: 13. The CDR3 coding sequence is TGTGCCATCAGTGACGGCTTGGGACAGACAGACATGAACACTGAAGCTTTCTTT. This encodes CAISDGLGQTDMNTEAFF.

This clonotype was seen ten or more times. The rearrangement uses TRBV12-5 and TRBJ2-1; D call uncertain. V dropped 1 base and J dropped 5 bases, with 3 bases sitting between them. The CDR3 is 12 amino acids. Germline CDR1 is LGHNT and CDR2 is FRNRAP. CDR3 amino acids: CASGLAHNEQFF. CDR3 DNA: TGTGCTAGTGGTTTGGCCCACAATGAGCAGTTCTTC.

This clonotype was observed a few times. The chain is built from TRBV5-1 and TRBJ2-7, with D possibly called TRBD1 or TRBD2 (5 bases each). Trimming left V 4 bases short and J 11 bases short, with 22 bases between. The CDR3 sequence is 14 residues long. Germline CDR1 reads SGHRS; CDR2 reads YFSETQ. The CDR3 DNA reads TGCGCCAGCAGCCAAGAGGGTTTGAGGGGTCGGAAGTACTTC. It specifies CASSQEGLRGRKYF.

The J gene is TRBJ2-5, the V gene TRBV28; D may match TRBD1 or TRBD2 (5 bases each). V gave up 5 bases and J gave up 2 bases, with 12 bases separating them. Germline CDR1 reads MDHEN; CDR2 reads SYDVKM. CDR3 length: 14 amino acids. DNA of the CDR3: TGTGCCAGCAGTATTGCTGAGGGGCAAGAGACCCAGTACTTC. Protein: CASSIAEGQETQYF. Full variable domain (remainder filled in from reference TRBV28 and TRBJ2-5): DVKVTQSSRYLVKRTGEKVFLECVQDMDHENMFWYRQDPGLGLRLIYFSYDVKMKEKGDIPEGYSVSREKKERFSLILESASTNQTSMYLCASSIAEGQETQYFGPGTRLLVL.

The chain couples TRBV20-1 to TRBJ1-2, with TRBD1 matching 9 bases. This CDR3 has 15 amino acids. The germline V gene encodes CDR1 DFQATT and CDR2 SNEGSKA (reference sequence). The V and J ends lost 6 bases and 4 bases, in that order; junction bases with no gene match: 12. The CDR3 DNA reads as TGCAGTGCCCCACCGGGACAGGGAAACGGCTATGGCTACACCTTC. Translating it yields CSAPPGQGNGYGYTF.

This clonotype was seen ten or more times. V usage is TRBV5-5 and J usage is TRBJ1-1; the D is unclear. This CDR3 has 14 residues. The V end was cut by 4 bases, the J end by 0 bases, with 10 bases between. Germline loops: CDR1 SGHKS, CDR2 YYEKEE (reference sequence). CDR3 bases: TGTGCCAGCAGCGCTTGGGCAATGAACACTGAAGCTTTCTTT. Translated, it gives CASSAWAMNTEAFF.

Many counts were recorded for this clonotype. This chain links TRBV7-6 with TRBJ2-5; D may correspond to TRBD1 or TRBD2 (6 bases each). The CDR3 has 18 residues. V lost 3 bases and J 1 base, leaving 21 bases between the germline ends. Germline V gene sequence: CDR1 SGHVS, CDR2 FNYEAQ. CDR3 sequence (DNA): TGTGCCAGCAGCTTGATCCCCGGGGGACACCCTCTCCAAGAGACCCAGTACTTC. As protein: CASSLIPGGHPLQETQYF.

The chain joins TRBV27 to TRBJ2-2; 7 positions agree with TRBD2. In germline, CDR1 is MNHEY, CDR2 SMNVEV (reference sequence). This CDR3 has 15 residues. V lost 2 bases and J lost 3; bases outside the gene matches: 3. CDR3 sequence: CASSLIGGYTGELFF. Here the CDR3 DNA reads TGTGCCAGCAGTTTAATCGGGGGGTACACCGGGGAGCTGTTTTTT.

This clonotype showed up many times. The junction and the germline gene differ at one end; a read error may be behind it. The chain has TRBV4-3 and TRBJ1-5; D unclear. There are 13 residues in the CDR3. The germline CDR1 and CDR2 sequences are LGHNA and YSLEER. The CDR3 protein is CASSQDRNQPQHF. The DNA for the CDR3 is TGTGCCAGCAGCCAAGATAGGAATCAGCCCCAGCATTTT.

The gene calls are TRBV20-1 and TRBJ2-1, with 10 bases fitting TRBD2. In germline, CDR1 is DFQATT, CDR2 SNEGSKA (reference sequence). Trimming removed 2 bases from V and 3 bases from J; junction bases left unmatched: 4. The CDR3 totals 15 residues. The CDR3 here is CSARLSGGIYNEQFF. CDR3 in DNA: TGCAGTGCTAGACTTAGCGGGGGGATCTACAATGAGCAGTTCTTC.

V and J are TRBV20-1 and TRBJ1-5; D gene ambiguous. CDR1 DFQATT and CDR2 SNEGSKA come from the germline V gene (reference sequence). The CDR3 loop spans 15 amino acids. V lost 6 bases and J lost 4, with 19 bases in between. CDR3: CSASETHLQNQPQHF. CDR3 sequence (DNA): TGCAGTGCCAGCGAGACACACTTGCAAAATCAGCCCCAGCATTTT.

This clonotype was observed at least ten times. CDR3 protein: CASSFGGLETQYF. As DNA, the CDR3 is TGTGCCAGCAGCTTCGGGGGGTTGGAGACCCAGTACTTC. This rearrangement joins TRBV12-3 or TRBV12-4 to TRBJ2-5; 7 nucleotides line up with TRBD2. V lost 6 bases, J lost 5 bases, and 6 bases stayed unmatched. The CDR3 totals 13 residues.